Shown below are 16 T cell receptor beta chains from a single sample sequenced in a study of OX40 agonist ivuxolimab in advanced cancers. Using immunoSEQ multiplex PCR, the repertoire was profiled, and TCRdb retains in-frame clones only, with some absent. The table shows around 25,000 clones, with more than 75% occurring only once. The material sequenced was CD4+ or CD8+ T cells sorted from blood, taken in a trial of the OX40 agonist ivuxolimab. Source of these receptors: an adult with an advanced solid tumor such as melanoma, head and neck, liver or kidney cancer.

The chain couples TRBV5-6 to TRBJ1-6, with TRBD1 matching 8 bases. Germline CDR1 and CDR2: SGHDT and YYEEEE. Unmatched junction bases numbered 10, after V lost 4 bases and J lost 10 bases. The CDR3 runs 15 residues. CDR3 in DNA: TGTGCCAGCAGCCACGACAGGGGTTTAGAATCACCCCTCCACTTT. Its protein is CASSHDRGLESPLHF.

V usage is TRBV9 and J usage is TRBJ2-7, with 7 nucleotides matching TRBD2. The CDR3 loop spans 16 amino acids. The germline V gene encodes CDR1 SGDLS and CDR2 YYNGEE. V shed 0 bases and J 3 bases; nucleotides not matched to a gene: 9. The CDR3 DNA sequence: TGTGCCAGCAGCGTAGGCTCTGGCGGGGGTAACTACGAGCAGTACTTC. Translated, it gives CASSVGSGGGNYEQYF.

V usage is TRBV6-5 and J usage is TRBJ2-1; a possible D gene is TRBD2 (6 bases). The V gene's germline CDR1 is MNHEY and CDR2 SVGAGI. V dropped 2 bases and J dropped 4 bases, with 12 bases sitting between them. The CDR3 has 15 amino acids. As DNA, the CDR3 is TGTGCCAGCAGTTACGGCGGGGATTGGTACAATGAGCAGTTCTTC. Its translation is CASSYGGDWYNEQFF.

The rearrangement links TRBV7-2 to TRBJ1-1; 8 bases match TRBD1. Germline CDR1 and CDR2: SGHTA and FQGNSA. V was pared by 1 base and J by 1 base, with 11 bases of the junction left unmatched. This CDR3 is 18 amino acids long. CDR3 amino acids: CASSLGSGRGLSNTEAFF. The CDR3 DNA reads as TGTGCCAGCAGCTTAGGAAGCGGCAGGGGGCTTTCGAACACTGAAGCTTTCTTT.

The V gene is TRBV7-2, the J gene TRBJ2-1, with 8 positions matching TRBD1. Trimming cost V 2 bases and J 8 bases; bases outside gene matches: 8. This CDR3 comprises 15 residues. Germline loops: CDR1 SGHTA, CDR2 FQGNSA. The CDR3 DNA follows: TGTGCCAGCAGCTTAATGGGACAGGCCGGCGATGAGCAGTTCTTC. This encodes CASSLMGQAGDEQFF. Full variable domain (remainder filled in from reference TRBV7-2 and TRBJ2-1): GAGVSQSPSNKVTEKGKDVELRCDPISGHTALYWYRQSLGQGLEFLIYFQGNSAPDKSGLPSDRFSAERTGGSVSTLTIQRTQQEDSAVYLCASSLMGQAGDEQFFGPGTRLTVL.

The CDR3 here is CASSLNTGQGEAGTQYF. CDR3 bases: TGCGCCAGCAGCCTGAACACGGGTCAGGGAGAGGCAGGTACGCAGTATTTT. This chain links TRBV4-1 with TRBJ2-3; either TRBD1 or TRBD2 may fit D (5 bases each). V lost 4 bases and J lost 8, with 25 bases in between. The CDR3 sequence is 17 residues long. Germline CDR1 reads MGHRA; CDR2 reads YSYEKL.

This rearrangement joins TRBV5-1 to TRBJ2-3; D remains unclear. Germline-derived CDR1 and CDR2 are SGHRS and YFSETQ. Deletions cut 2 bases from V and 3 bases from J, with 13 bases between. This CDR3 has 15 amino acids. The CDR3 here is CASSFRHGKTDTQYF. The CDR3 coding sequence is TGCGCCAGCAGCTTCCGGCACGGAAAAACAGATACGCAGTATTTT.

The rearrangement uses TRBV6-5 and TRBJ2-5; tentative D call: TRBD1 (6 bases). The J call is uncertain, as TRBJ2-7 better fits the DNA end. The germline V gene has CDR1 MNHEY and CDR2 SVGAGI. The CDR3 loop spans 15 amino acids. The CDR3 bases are TGTGCCAGCAGTTACATCTCCGGGACATTCTACGAGCAGTACTTC. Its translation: CASSYISGTFYEQYF.

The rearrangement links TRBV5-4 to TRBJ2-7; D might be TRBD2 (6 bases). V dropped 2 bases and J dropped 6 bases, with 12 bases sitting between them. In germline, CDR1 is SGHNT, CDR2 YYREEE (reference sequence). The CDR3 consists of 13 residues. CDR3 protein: CASSLGQGGEQYF. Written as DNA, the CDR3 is TGTGCCAGCAGCTTAGGGCAGGGAGGCGAGCAGTACTTC.

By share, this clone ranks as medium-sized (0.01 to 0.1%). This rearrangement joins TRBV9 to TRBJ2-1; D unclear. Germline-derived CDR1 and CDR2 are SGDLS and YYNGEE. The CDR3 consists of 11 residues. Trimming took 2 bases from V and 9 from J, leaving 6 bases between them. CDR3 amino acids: CASSVTREQFF. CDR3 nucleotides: TGTGCCAGCAGCGTTACTCGTGAGCAGTTCTTC.

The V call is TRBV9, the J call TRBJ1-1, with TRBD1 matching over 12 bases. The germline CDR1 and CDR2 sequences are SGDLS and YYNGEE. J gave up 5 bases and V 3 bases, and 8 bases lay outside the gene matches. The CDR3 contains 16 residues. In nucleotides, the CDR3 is TGTGCCAGCAGCGCTGGGACAGGGGGCGCGGGGACTGAAGCTTTCTTT. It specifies CASSAGTGGAGTEAFF.

CDR3 region: CASSLEGNEQFF. CDR3 nucleotide sequence: TGTGCCAGCAGCCTAGAAGGGAATGAGCAGTTCTTC. This chain uses TRBV7-9 with TRBJ2-1; D is unresolved. The CDR3 is 12 residues long. The ends were cut back, 5 bases at V and 7 bases at J, with 9 bases in the middle. Germline V gene lookup returns CDR1 SEHNR and CDR2 FQNEAQ (reference sequence).

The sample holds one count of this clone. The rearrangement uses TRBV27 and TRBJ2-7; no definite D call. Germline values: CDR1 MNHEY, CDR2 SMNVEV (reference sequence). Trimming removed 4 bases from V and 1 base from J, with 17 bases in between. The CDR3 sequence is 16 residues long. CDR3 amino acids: CASSSHPRTVSYEQYF. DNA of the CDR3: TGTGCCAGCAGTTCGCATCCAAGGACCGTTTCCTACGAGCAGTACTTC.

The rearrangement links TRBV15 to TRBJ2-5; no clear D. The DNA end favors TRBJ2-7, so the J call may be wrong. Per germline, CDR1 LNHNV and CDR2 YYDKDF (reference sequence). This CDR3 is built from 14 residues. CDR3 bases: TGTGCCACCAGCATCTCCCCTAGCTCCTACGAGCAGTACTTC. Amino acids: CATSISPSSYEQYF.

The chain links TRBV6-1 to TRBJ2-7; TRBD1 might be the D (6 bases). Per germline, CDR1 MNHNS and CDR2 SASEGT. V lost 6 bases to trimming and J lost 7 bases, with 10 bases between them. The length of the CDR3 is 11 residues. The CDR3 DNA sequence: TGTGCCAGCAGACATGGGACAGAGCAGTACTTC. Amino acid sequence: CASRHGTEQYF.

The DNA for the CDR3 is TGTGCCAGCAGCGTAGATGGACAGCCGAACACTGAAGCTTTCTTT. This translates into CASSVDGQPNTEAFF. The rearrangement joins TRBV9 to TRBJ1-1, with a tentative D call TRBD1 (6 bases). Germline V gene sequence: CDR1 SGDLS, CDR2 YYNGEE. V was trimmed by 0 bases and J by 1 base, leaving 10 bases between them. This CDR3 region has 15 residues.